The 2 T cell receptor beta chains below come from one sample, sequenced in a study of CD8 T cells in ankylosing spondylitis. TCRdb redid the calling of the 5' RACE reads with MiXCR, one entry per CDR3 protein. The table includes approximately 200,000 distinct CDR3 sequences, about 13% detected once. The sequenced sample was blood, either unsorted or a sorted T cell fraction (not recorded which). These receptors all come from a male donor with ankylosing spondylitis or in good health (not recorded which).

The chain carries TRBV7-6 and TRBJ2-5; D is possibly TRBD1 or TRBD2 (5 bases each). The V gene's germline CDR1 is SGHVS and CDR2 FNYEAQ. The CDR3 spans 14 residues. Deletions cut 5 bases from V and 3 bases from J, with 13 bases between. The CDR3: CASSRRDGEETQYF. The CDR3 DNA sequence: TGTGCCAGCAGCCGCCGGGACGGAGAAGAGACCCAGTACTTC.

This sequence joins TRBV20-1 and TRBJ2-7; 7 bases agree with TRBD1. The V gene's germline CDR1 is DFQATT and CDR2 SNEGSKA (reference sequence). The junction had 0 bases not matched to a gene; V was cut back by 0 bases and J by 4 bases. This CDR3 has 12 residues. The CDR3, as DNA: TGCAGTGCTAGAGAACAGGGGTACGAGCAGTACTTC. This sequence encodes CSAREQGYEQYF.